This is a list of T cell receptor beta chains from one sample in a study of cytomegalovirus exposure and HLA in healthy donors. Measured with immunoSEQ multiplex PCR; TCRdb has only the in-frame clones, and not every one. The data contain tens of thousands of clones, about 93% of them seen just once; the ten biggest clones take up 2.5% to 3.5%. The sequencing input was PBMCs. These receptors originate from a woman younger than 35 in good health and CMV-seropositive. Each CDR3 is given with its conserved first and last residue. Each record gives: V gene, D gene, J gene, clone size, CDR3 protein, CDR3 DNA. A D gene is named only where the DNA matches it firmly. Rows give clone size only sometimes, using once, few, many, or a class for an expanded clone.

V gene: TRBV27; D gene: NA; J gene: TRBJ1-3; clone size: NA; CDR3 protein: CASSLRGSGNTIYF; CDR3 DNA: TGTGCCAGCAGTTTAAGAGGGAGTGGAAACACCATATATTTT
V gene: TRBV7-9; D gene: TRBD1; J gene: TRBJ1-1; clone size: NA; CDR3 protein: CASSEDRGDTEAFF; CDR3 DNA: TGTGCCAGCAGCGAAGACAGGGGGGACACTGAAGCTTTCTTT
V gene: TRBV7-9; D gene: TRBD1; J gene: TRBJ1-2; clone size: NA; CDR3 protein: CASSNIGTDYGYTF; CDR3 DNA: TGTGCCAGCAGCAACATCGGGACAGACTATGGCTACACCTTC
V gene: TRBV19; D gene: TRBD2; J gene: TRBJ2-1; clone size: NA; CDR3 protein: CASSIPSGRVGNEQFF; CDR3 DNA: TGTGCCAGTAGTATCCCTAGCGGGAGGGTAGGGAATGAGCAGTTCTTC
V gene: TRBV27; D gene: TRBD2; J gene: TRBJ2-1; clone size: NA; CDR3 protein: CASRESGRSEQFF; CDR3 DNA: TGTGCCAGCAGAGAAAGCGGGAGAAGTGAGCAGTTCTTC
V gene: TRBV9; D gene: TRBD1; J gene: TRBJ2-1; clone size: NA; CDR3 protein: CASSAGQGVYNEQFF; CDR3 DNA: TGTGCCAGCAGCGCGGGACAGGGGGTTTACAATGAGCAGTTCTTC
V gene: TRBV4-3; D gene: NA; J gene: TRBJ2-6; clone size: once; CDR3 protein: CASSLVILGAGIGANVLTF; CDR3 DNA: TGCGCCAGCAGCCTAGTGATTCTTGGAGCGGGTATTGGGGCCAACGTCCTGACTTTC
V gene: TRBV7-2; D gene: TRBD1; J gene: TRBJ1-1; clone size: NA; CDR3 protein: CASSSVGTANTEAFF; CDR3 DNA: TGTGCCAGCAGCTCCGTCGGGACAGCGAACACTGAAGCTTTCTTT
V gene: TRBV11-2; D gene: TRBD1; J gene: TRBJ2-5; clone size: NA; CDR3 protein: CASSQEGTGGGTQYF; CDR3 DNA: TGTGCCAGCAGCCAAGAAGGGACAGGGGGTGGGACCCAGTACTTC
V gene: TRBV6-4; D gene: NA; J gene: TRBJ1-2; clone size: NA; CDR3 protein: CASSPHGVGGYTF; CDR3 DNA: TGTGCCAGCAGTCCGCACGGGGTTGGCGGCTACACCTTC
V gene: TRBV6-5; D gene: TRBD2; J gene: TRBJ2-1; clone size: NA; CDR3 protein: CASSATSGSYNEQFF; CDR3 DNA: TGTGCCAGCAGCGCCACTAGCGGCTCCTACAATGAGCAGTTCTTC
V gene: TRBV19; D gene: TRBD2; J gene: TRBJ2-5; clone size: once; CDR3 protein: CASSIATSGQETQYF; CDR3 DNA: TGTGCCAGTAGTATCGCGACTAGCGGTCAAGAGACCCAGTACTTC
V gene: TRBV7-9; D gene: NA; J gene: TRBJ2-2; clone size: NA; CDR3 protein: CASSLSTSRPGELFF; CDR3 DNA: TGTGCCAGCAGCTTAAGTACTAGCAGGCCCGGGGAGCTGTTTTTT
V gene: TRBV6-5; D gene: NA; J gene: TRBJ1-1; clone size: NA; CDR3 protein: CASSLRGNTEAFF; CDR3 DNA: TGTGCCAGCAGTTTAAGGGGGAACACTGAAGCTTTCTTT
V gene: TRBV7-3; D gene: TRBD2; J gene: TRBJ2-3; clone size: NA; CDR3 protein: CASSRTSGTDTQYF; CDR3 DNA: TGTGCCAGCAGCCGTACTAGCGGCACAGATACGCAGTATTTT
V gene: TRBV7-9; D gene: NA; J gene: TRBJ1-1; clone size: NA; CDR3 protein: CASSFDSAGTEAFF; CDR3 DNA: TGTGCCAGCAGCTTCGACTCAGCGGGGACTGAAGCTTTCTTT
V gene: TRBV7-3; D gene: TRBD2; J gene: TRBJ2-2; clone size: NA; CDR3 protein: CASSLNPPSGRTGELFF; CDR3 DNA: TGTGCCAGCAGCTTAAATCCCCCTAGCGGACGCACCGGGGAGCTGTTTTTT
V gene: TRBV5-1; D gene: NA; J gene: TRBJ2-5; clone size: NA; CDR3 protein: CASSPDGGLETQYF; CDR3 DNA: TGCGCCAGCAGCCCGGACGGGGGGCTTGAGACCCAGTACTTC
V gene: TRBV5-4; D gene: TRBD2; J gene: TRBJ2-7; clone size: NA; CDR3 protein: CASSIGSGGAQEQYF; CDR3 DNA: TGTGCCAGCAGCATCGGGAGCGGGGGGGCGCAGGAGCAGTACTTC
V gene: TRBV6-6; D gene: TRBD1; J gene: TRBJ1-4; clone size: NA; CDR3 protein: CASSRGTGTNEKLFF; CDR3 DNA: TGTGCCAGCAGCCGGGGGACAGGGACTAATGAAAAACTGTTTTTT
V gene: TRBV5-1; D gene: TRBD2; J gene: TRBJ2-1; clone size: NA; CDR3 protein: CASSLGSGRVVDEQFF; CDR3 DNA: TGCGCCAGCAGCTTGGGCAGCGGGAGGGTTGTCGATGAGCAGTTCTTC
V gene: TRBV29-1; D gene: TRBD2; J gene: TRBJ2-3; clone size: few; CDR3 protein: CSVESMSGRTDTQYF; CDR3 DNA: TGCAGCGTTGAATCAATGAGCGGGAGGACCGATACGCAGTATTTT
V gene: TRBV28; D gene: TRBD1; J gene: TRBJ1-4; clone size: NA; CDR3 protein: CASYDRGDEKLFF; CDR3 DNA: TGTGCCAGCTACGACAGGGGGGACGAAAAACTGTTTTTT
V gene: TRBV5-1; D gene: TRBD2; J gene: TRBJ2-1; clone size: once; CDR3 protein: CASSLVAGSAYNEQFF; CDR3 DNA: TGCGCCAGCAGCTTAGTAGCGGGGTCCGCCTACAATGAGCAGTTCTTC
V gene: TRBV7-6; D gene: NA; J gene: TRBJ2-1; clone size: NA; CDR3 protein: CASSPGINEQFF; CDR3 DNA: TGTGCCAGCAGCCCAGGCATCAATGAGCAGTTCTTC
V gene: TRBV5-4; D gene: TRBD1; J gene: TRBJ1-1; clone size: once; CDR3 protein: CASSFPDRRTEAFF; CDR3 DNA: TGTGCCAGCAGCTTTCCGGACAGGAGGACTGAAGCTTTCTTT